Following are 5 T cell receptor beta chains from one sample sequenced in a study of T-cell memory formation after mild COVID-19. TCRdb re-called the 5' RACE reads with MiXCR, one entry per CDR3 protein. The sample records roughly 410,000 distinct CDR3 sequences, roughly 24% being singletons. Material: PBMCs or a T cell subset sorted from them (not recorded which). These receptors were taken from an adult woman who had mild COVID-19 (a few samples of this study predate the infection). Cell type and time point are not known.

The V and J genes are TRBV5-1 and TRBJ2-7, with 9 bases lining up with TRBD2. Per the germline V gene, CDR1 is SGHRS and CDR2 is YFSETQ. V shed 5 bases, J shed 2 bases, and the junction held 8 bases outside the gene matches. The CDR3 has 15 amino acids. The CDR3 here is CASSPASGTTYEQYF. The CDR3 DNA reads as TGCGCCAGCAGTCCAGCTAGCGGGACGACCTACGAGCAGTACTTC.

The chain links TRBV20-1 to TRBJ2-3; 12 nucleotides line up with TRBD2. Germline CDR1 and CDR2: DFQATT and SNEGSKA (reference sequence). The CDR3 sequence is 18 residues long. With 1 base clipped from V and 9 bases from J, the junction kept 17 bases outside the gene matches. The CDR3 DNA reads as TGCAGTGCTAGAGGAGACAAGGGACTAGCGGGTGATCAAGGGACGCAGTATTTT. Its translation is CSARGDKGLAGDQGTQYF.

The J gene is TRBJ1-5, the V gene TRBV4-3; 7 bases line up with TRBD1. The germline V gene has CDR1 LGHNA and CDR2 YSLEER. This CDR3 region has 15 residues. V lost 2 bases and J lost 9; bases outside the gene matches: 10. The CDR3, as DNA: TGCGCCAGCAGCCAATCGAGGACAGGCGGCGGGCCCCAGCATTTT. Protein: CASSQSRTGGGPQHF.

The V gene is TRBV24-1, the J gene TRBJ2-2; TRBD2 aligns across 7 bases. The length of the CDR3 is 15 residues. The ends lost 6 bases at V and 0 bases at J; junction bases unmatched: 3. Germline lookup yields CDR1 KGHDR and CDR2 SFDVKD. CDR3 region: CATSRAGANTGELFF. CDR3 sequence (DNA): TGTGCCACCAGTAGGGCGGGGGCGAACACCGGGGAGCTGTTTTTT.

The chain combines TRBV5-4 with TRBJ2-3; tentatively, D is TRBD2 (7 bases). V was pared by 0 bases and J by 5 bases, with 13 bases between. The germline CDR1 and CDR2 sequences are SGHNT and YYREEE (reference sequence). This CDR3 is built from 15 residues. The CDR3 DNA follows: TGTGCCAGCAGCTTGGCCGGGGGGCCCCTAGATACGCAGTATTTT. Translated, it gives CASSLAGGPLDTQYF.